Below, 13 T cell receptor beta chains from the same sample are listed, as sequenced in a study of T cell repertoires in cytomegalovirus infection. TCRdb fed the reads into MiXCR, producing one record per CDR3 protein. The sample has roughly 500,000 distinct CDR3 sequences, 30% to 40% seen once. These receptors' targets are unknown. The source was cultured PBMCs, collected from culture after CMV antigen stimulation. The receptors originated from a human donor in good health (CMV status not recorded). Some clones in this sample may be carry-over from other donors' samples.

The V gene is TRBV4-1, the J gene TRBJ1-4; no definite D call. This CDR3 spans 15 amino acids. Germline lookup yields CDR1 MGHRA and CDR2 YSYEKL. V lost 4 bases and J lost 3, with 12 bases in between. DNA of the CDR3: TGCGCCAGCAGCCGACCGGGTGTTCCTAATGAAAAACTGTTTTTT. Protein sequence: CASSRPGVPNEKLFF.

V usage is TRBV6-2 or TRBV6-3 and J usage is TRBJ1-2; D is uncertain. V was pared by 7 bases and J by 4 bases, with 10 bases between. CDR1 MNHEY and CDR2 SVGEGT come from the germline V gene. The CDR3 has 12 amino acids. CDR3 amino acids: CASKSTRYGYTF. The CDR3 coding sequence is TGTGCCAGCAAGTCCACTCGCTATGGCTACACCTTC.

The chain links TRBV4-3 to TRBJ1-5; D remains ambiguous. CDR1 and CDR2 from the germline V gene are LGHNA and YSLEER. Trimming pared 2 bases from V and 14 bases from J, leaving 16 bases between. The CDR3 has 13 residues. This chain's CDR3 is CASSQLPGSSKHF. DNA for the CDR3: TGCGCCAGCAGCCAACTCCCCGGGAGCTCTAAGCATTTT.

V gene TRBV6-2 or TRBV6-3 combines with J gene TRBJ1-2; D possibly corresponds to TRBD1 (6 bases). The V end was cut by 7 bases, the J end by 1 base, with 22 bases between. The CDR3 is 17 amino acids. Germline lookup yields CDR1 MNHEY and CDR2 SVGEGT. CDR3 loop: CASKSRDTASRNYGYTF. The CDR3, as DNA: TGTGCCAGCAAAAGCCGGGACACCGCCAGTCGTAACTATGGCTACACCTTC.

This chain connects TRBV19 to TRBJ2-5; D tentatively fits TRBD1 or TRBD2 (6 bases each). The CDR3 has 17 residues. Germline V lookup: CDR1 LNHDA, CDR2 SQIVND (reference sequence). V lost 3 bases, J lost 4 bases, and 21 bases lay in between. The CDR3 is CASSMTGGTQSGETQYF. In DNA, the CDR3 is TGTGCCAGTAGTATGACCGGGGGCACCCAGTCGGGAGAGACCCAGTACTTC.

The genes are TRBV5-3 and TRBJ2-1; 10 bases match TRBD2. TRBV5-3 is an ORF, with its function uncertain. The CDR3 spans 16 residues. Trimming cost V 3 bases and J 7 bases; bases outside gene matches: 10. This chain's CDR3 is CARSSSGSHPRNEQFF. DNA for the CDR3: TGTGCCAGAAGCTCTAGCGGGAGTCATCCTAGGAATGAGCAGTTCTTC.

DNA for the CDR3: TGTGCCAGCAGTTTAGCCCCGGTGGATGAAAAACTGTTTTTT. This encodes CASSLAPVDEKLFF. This chain connects TRBV12-3 or TRBV12-4 to TRBJ1-4; D is unresolved. This CDR3 is built from 14 residues. Deletions cut 0 bases from V and 6 bases from J, with 8 bases between.

This clonotype was counted a few times. The CDR3 DNA is TGTGCCAGCAGTGAGGGAAGCTCTGGGGCCAACGTCCTGACTTTC. The encoded protein is CASSEGSSGANVLTF. This chain uses TRBV6-1 with TRBJ2-6; no firm D call. CDR1 MNHNS and CDR2 SASEGT come from the germline V gene. Trimming shortened V by 3 bases and J by 0 bases, and 6 bases separated the two germline ends. The CDR3 spans 15 residues.

This rearrangement joins TRBV19 to TRBJ1-6, with D uncertain. Germline V CDR1 and CDR2: LNHDA, SQIVND (reference sequence). The V gene lost 8 bases and the J gene lost 7 bases, with 12 bases spanning the gap. The CDR3 spans 13 residues. CDR3 sequence (DNA): TGTGCCAGTTCAATCGAGGGAAATTCACCCCTCCACTTT. Translating gives CASSIEGNSPLHF.

This clonotype was seen a few times. In DNA form, the CDR3 reads TGTGCCAGCAGAGAGACTAGCGGGAGTGGATCCTACAATGAGCAGTTCTTC. This encodes CASRETSGSGSYNEQFF. The rearrangement uses TRBV28 and TRBJ2-1, with TRBD2 matching 12 bases. Germline CDR1 reads MDHEN; CDR2 reads SYDVKM. The CDR3 length is 17 residues. V lost 6 bases to trimming and J lost 1 base; unmatched junction nucleotides: 7.

V is TRBV6-5 and J is TRBJ1-1; perhaps TRBD1 as D (6 bases). Trimming pared 2 bases from V and 3 bases from J, leaving 10 bases between. Germline assignment: CDR1 MNHEY and CDR2 SVGAGI. The CDR3 has 14 amino acids. The CDR3 DNA sequence: TGTGCCAGCAGTTACAGGGGGAGGGACACTGAAGCTTTCTTT. It encodes CASSYRGRDTEAFF.

This clonotype was seen ten or more times. The chain employs TRBV7-2 and TRBJ2-7, with 9 positions matching TRBD2. The V gene end was trimmed by 2 bases and the J gene end by 3 bases; junction bases not matched to a gene: 8. The CDR3 sequence is 16 residues long. Germline V lookup: CDR1 SGHTA, CDR2 FQGNSA. CDR3 region: CASSLIGRGGRYEQYF. The CDR3 nucleotides read TGTGCCAGCAGCTTAATCGGGCGGGGGGGCCGCTACGAGCAGTACTTC.

The sample holds a few counts of this clonotype. The gene calls are TRBV15 and TRBJ2-3; TRBD1 agrees at 7 bases. J lost 0 bases, V lost 6 bases, and 6 bases had no gene match. This CDR3 spans 15 amino acids. The germline gives CDR1 LNHNV, CDR2 YYDKDF (reference sequence). This CDR3 reads CATRRQGGSTDTQYF. DNA of the CDR3: TGTGCCACCAGACGACAGGGCGGAAGCACAGATACGCAGTATTTT.